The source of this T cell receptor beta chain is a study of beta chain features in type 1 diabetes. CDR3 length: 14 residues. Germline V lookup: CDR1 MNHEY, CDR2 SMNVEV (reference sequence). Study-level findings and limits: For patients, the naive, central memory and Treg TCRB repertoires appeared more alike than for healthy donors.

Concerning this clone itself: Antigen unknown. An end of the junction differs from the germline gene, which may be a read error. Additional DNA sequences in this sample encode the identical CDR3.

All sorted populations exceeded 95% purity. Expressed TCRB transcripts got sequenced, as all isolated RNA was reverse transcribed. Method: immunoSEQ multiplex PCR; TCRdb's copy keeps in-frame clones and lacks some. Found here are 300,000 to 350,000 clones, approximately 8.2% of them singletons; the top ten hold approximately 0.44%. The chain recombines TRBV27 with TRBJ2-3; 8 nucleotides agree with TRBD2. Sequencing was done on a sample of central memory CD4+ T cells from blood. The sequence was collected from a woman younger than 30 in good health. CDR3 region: CASSFPPGGDTQYF. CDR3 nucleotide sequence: TGTGCCAGCAGTTTTCCCCCGGGGGGGGATACACAGTATTTT.